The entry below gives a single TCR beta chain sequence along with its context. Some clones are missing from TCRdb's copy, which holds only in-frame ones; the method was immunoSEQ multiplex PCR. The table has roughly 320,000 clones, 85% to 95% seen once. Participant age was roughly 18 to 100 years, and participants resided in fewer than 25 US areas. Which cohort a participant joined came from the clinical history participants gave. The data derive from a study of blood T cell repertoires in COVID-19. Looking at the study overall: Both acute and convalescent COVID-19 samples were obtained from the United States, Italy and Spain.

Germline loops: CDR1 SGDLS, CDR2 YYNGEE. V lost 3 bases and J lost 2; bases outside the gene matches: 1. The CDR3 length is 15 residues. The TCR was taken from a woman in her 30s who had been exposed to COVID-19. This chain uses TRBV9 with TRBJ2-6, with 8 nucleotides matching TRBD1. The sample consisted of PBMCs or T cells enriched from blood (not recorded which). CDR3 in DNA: TGTGCCAGCAGCGCACAGGGGGCTGGGGCCAACGTCCTGACTTTC. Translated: CASSAQGAGANVLTF.